This TCR beta chain was sequenced during a study of human T cells and chemical hapten exposure. Study context: On the upper back, patch tests were applied with 0.01% DPC and read at 6 days. Study results and caveats: Significantly more large CDR3 similarity clusters were formed by expanded TCRs than by controls.

Individual cDNA molecules in this library carried unique molecular identifiers. TCRdb ran MiXCR on the RACE reads and lists one entry per CDR3 protein. The table includes more than 95,000 distinct CDR3 sequences, 12% detected once. Germline V gene sequence: CDR1 SEHNR, CDR2 FQNEAQ (reference sequence). The CDR3 contains 14 residues. V shed 5 bases and J shed 3 bases, with 11 bases lying between them. This clonotype has just a few counts. What it binds is unknown. Regarding time point: patch test 1, 2 weeks after DPC sensitization. Treatment meaning: therapeutic diphenylcyclopropenone sensitization with weekly scalp DPC.

This specimen consisted of whole blood, obtained in connection with sensitization to the hapten diphenylcyclopropenone (DPC). This rearrangement joins TRBV7-9 to TRBJ1-5; D perhaps matches TRBD1 (5 bases). The receptor was derived from a woman between 50 and 59 years old with alopecia areata. Some clones in this sample may be carry-over from other donors' samples. This CDR3 is CASSRDSNNQPQHF. In DNA form, the CDR3 reads TGTGCCAGCAGCCGCGACAGTAACAATCAGCCCCAGCATTTT.